This T cell receptor (beta chain) was obtained from a study of T cell responses to AZD1222 COVID-19 vaccine. The study's findings and limits: Females outnumbered males among donors, who were mostly white British; clonal diversity was possibly underestimated. At baseline, seropositivity was found in only a handful of AZD1222 recipients.

V was clipped by 5 bases and J by 1 base, with 8 bases between them. CDR3 length equals 13 residues. Germline loops: CDR1 SGHVS, CDR2 FQNEAQ. Sequencing used immunoSEQ multiplex PCR; TCRdb keeps in-frame clones, though not all of them. The sample yields around 70,000 clones, about 85% seen once. As concerns this clone: Its antigen is undetermined.

The rearrangement joins TRBV7-8 to TRBJ1-1; D not certain. This specimen was peripheral blood, taken 28 days after the second AZD1222 dose. This clonotype was sampled from an adult who received the AZD1222 COVID-19 vaccine. CDR3: CASSLTSNTEAFF. The CDR3 region has the DNA TGTGCCAGCAGCCTAACCTCGAACACTGAAGCTTTCTTT.